This is a list of T cell receptor beta chains from one sample in a study of blood T cell repertoires in COVID-19. The protocol was immunoSEQ multiplex PCR, while the TCRdb copy is restricted to in-frame clones and leaves out a portion. Of about 210,000 clones listed, approximately 81% are singletons. The sample taken for sequencing was PBMCs or T cells enriched from blood (not recorded which). These receptors came from a woman between 50 and 59 years old with acute COVID-19. Both conserved end residues are part of each CDR3. The order of the fields is D gene, J gene, V gene, clone size, CDR3 DNA, CDR3 protein. The D gene is left open where the match is weak. Expanded clones are given a class, and other clones once, few, many or no size at all.

NA	TRBJ1-2	TRBV6-1	NA	TGTGCCAGCAGTGATCTTCAGGTTAACTATGGCTACACCTTC	CASSDLQVNYGYTF
NA	TRBJ2-4	TRBV19	NA	TGTGCCAGTAGCGACTCGACAGTAGCCAAAAACATTCAGTACTTC	CASSDSTVAKNIQYF
NA	TRBJ2-7	TRBV6-1	NA	TGTGCCAGCAGTGAAGCGGATCAGCGGATCTACGAGCAGTACTTC	CASSEADQRIYEQYF
TRBD1	TRBJ1-1	TRBV27	NA	TGTGCCAGCAGTTTAAAAGCTAACTTAGGCATATGGACAGGGAACACTGAAGCTTTCTTT	CASSLKANLGIWTGNTEAFF
NA	TRBJ1-3	TRBV5-8	NA	TGTGCCAGCAGGTCCAGGGGTGAAAACACCATATATTTT	CASRSRGENTIYF
NA	TRBJ2-2	TRBV25-1	once	TGTGCCAGCAGTGAAGGGGGGACCGGGGAGCTGTTTTTT	CASSEGGTGELFF
NA	TRBJ2-3	TRBV19	NA	TGTGCCAGTAGTATACAAGGGGGCACAGATACGCAGTATTTT	CASSIQGGTDTQYF
NA	TRBJ1-2	TRBV3-1/TRBV3-2	once	TGTGCCAGCAGCCCCGGAGGTAGGGGCTACACCTTC	CASSPGGRGYTF
NA	TRBJ1-5	TRBV7-9	NA	TGTGCCAGCAGCGGAGGGCCAGGAAGCAATCAGCCCCAGCATTTT	CASSGGPGSNQPQHF
NA	TRBJ1-1	TRBV28	NA	TGTGCCAGCAGTCCACCGGGGTCACTGAACACTGAAGCTTTCTTT	CASSPPGSLNTEAFF
TRBD1	TRBJ1-2	TRBV5-1	few	TGCGCCAGCAGTCCGAGCAACCAGGGGGACGGCTACACCTTC	CASSPSNQGDGYTF
NA	TRBJ2-2	TRBV19	NA	TGTGCCAGTAGTGGGGGGGCGGCCGGGGAGCTGTTTTTT	CASSGGAAGELFF
TRBD1	TRBJ2-6	TRBV18	NA	TGTGCCAGCTCACAAGGGACAGGGGGTACTGGGGCCAACGTCCTGACTTTC	CASSQGTGGTGANVLTF
TRBD2	TRBJ2-3	TRBV5-4	once	TGTGCCATATCCTCCGCGGGAGTAGGAGGCACAGATACGCAGTATTTT	CAISSAGVGGTDTQYF
NA	TRBJ1-3	TRBV14	NA	TGTGCCAGCAGCCACGATCCTCAGGGGAAATCTGGAAACACCATATATTTT	CASSHDPQGKSGNTIYF
NA	TRBJ1-1	TRBV18	NA	TGTGCCAGCTCACCATCCTTCGGGGGGACCCAAGAAGCTTTCTTT	CASSPSFGGTQEAFF
TRBD1	TRBJ1-5	TRBV19	once	TGTGCCAGTAGTATAGATCTTGGGACAGCCTTTGGGGAGCCCCAGCATTTT	CASSIDLGTAFGEPQHF
NA	TRBJ1-5	TRBV6-1	NA	TGTGCCAGCAGTGAGGGGGCAGGGTTTAATCAGCCCCAGCATTTT	CASSEGAGFNQPQHF
NA	TRBJ2-5	TRBV11-3	NA	TGTGCCAGCAGCCCTAGTCTGTATTTGAGGGAGACCCAGTACTTC	CASSPSLYLRETQYF
NA	TRBJ2-7	TRBV3-1/TRBV3-2	few	TGTGCCAGCAGCCAAGATCTAGTTCAGTCCTACGAGCAGTACTTC	CASSQDLVQSYEQYF
TRBD1	TRBJ2-2	TRBV28	few	TGTGCCAGCAGTTCCTCCCGACAGGGGGCCGACACCGGGGAGCTGTTTTTT	CASSSSRQGADTGELFF
TRBD2	TRBJ2-1	TRBV28	NA	TGTGCCAGCAGTTTCGGGGTAGCGGGGGGATTCGGTGAGCAGTTCTTC	CASSFGVAGGFGEQFF
NA	TRBJ2-5	TRBV5-1	NA	TGCGCCAGCAGCTTGGCCGCAACAGCTTGGTCCGAGACCCAGTACTTC	CASSLAATAWSETQYF
NA	TRBJ1-2	TRBV18	NA	TGTGCCAGCTCACCTGGAGCGGGGAACTATGGCTACACCTTC	CASSPGAGNYGYTF
NA	TRBJ2-3	TRBV28	NA	TGTGCCAGCAGAGGAGGCCTTAGCACAGATACGCAGTATTTT	CASRGGLSTDTQYF
TRBD2	TRBJ2-7	TRBV7-2	once	TGTGCCAGCAGCTTAGAGGCTAGCGGGAGAAGGTCCTACGAGCAGTACTTC	CASSLEASGRRSYEQYF
NA	TRBJ1-5	TRBV6-6	once	TGTGCCAGCAGCTCAACGGGGCCCCAGCATTTT	CASSSTGPQHF
NA	TRBJ2-3	TRBV5-1	NA	TGCGCCAGCAGCTTGGCCTCGGGCACAGATACGCAGTATTTT	CASSLASGTDTQYF
NA	TRBJ2-3	TRBV6-5	NA	TGTGCCAGCAGCCCAGGGTTTAGCACAGATACGCAGTATTTT	CASSPGFSTDTQYF
NA	TRBJ1-1	TRBV30	NA	TGTGCCTGGAGCAGGCGGGGGGGTGAAGCTTTCTTT	CAWSRRGGEAFF
TRBD1	TRBJ2-3	TRBV27	once	TGTGCCACCAGAGGGACAGGGGCCTCCAGGACGCAGTATTTT	CATRGTGASRTQYF
TRBD1	TRBJ1-2	TRBV2	NA	TGTGCCAGCAGAGCCCCCGGACAGGGCTATGGCTACACCTTC	CASRAPGQGYGYTF
NA	TRBJ2-6	TRBV3-1/TRBV3-2	NA	TGTGCCAGCAGCAAACTCCCTGGGGCCAACGTCCTGACTTTC	CASSKLPGANVLTF
NA	TRBJ2-1	TRBV28	NA	TGTGCCAGCAGTTTCCCAGGGGTTGCCTCCTACAATGAGCAGTTCTTC	CASSFPGVASYNEQFF
TRBD1	TRBJ2-1	TRBV6-2/TRBV6-3	NA	TGTGCCAGCAGTTACACAGCCCTCGGGACAGGGAGCCCGAATGAGCAGTTCTTC	CASSYTALGTGSPNEQFF
TRBD1	TRBJ1-4	TRBV10-3	NA	TGTGCCATCAGCGACAGGGGGCAGGAGGATGAAAAACTGTTTTTT	CAISDRGQEDEKLFF
NA	TRBJ2-7	TRBV10-1	NA	TGCGCCAGCAGTGAGTCGGAGGGAGAGCAGTACTTC	CASSESEGEQYF
NA	TRBJ1-1	TRBV2	many	TGTGCCAGCAAGGGGCCAGGGAACACTGAAGCTTTCTTT	CASKGPGNTEAFF
TRBD2	TRBJ2-7	TRBV3-1/TRBV3-2	NA	TGTGCCAGGACGGGACTAGCGGGGAGGGTAGGAATCCTGGAGCAGTACTTC	CARTGLAGRVGILEQYF
NA	TRBJ1-4	TRBV4-1	NA	TGCGCCAGCAGCCCTTCGGGGGGCTCTAATGAAAAACTGTTTTTT	CASSPSGGSNEKLFF
NA	TRBJ2-2	TRBV15	few	TGTGCCACCAGCAGAGTAAGAGGTATCGGGGAGCTGTTTTTT	CATSRVRGIGELFF
TRBD1	TRBJ2-1	TRBV7-2	NA	TGTGCCAGCAGCCTCCGGGACAGTCTTTACAATGAGCAGTTCTTC	CASSLRDSLYNEQFF
NA	TRBJ1-1	TRBV28	few	TGTGCCAGCGGCGGTTCCTTTACGAACACTGAAGCTTTCTTT	CASGGSFTNTEAFF